This T cell receptor (beta chain) is from a study of blood T cell repertoires in COVID-19 (dated by TCRdb to 2018 to 2021). For the study in its entirety: The collaborator samples originated in the United States, Italy and Spain and spanned the acute and convalescent phases of COVID-19. The prospective study material was composed of cDNA or gDNA derived from T cells, B-cell-depleted T cells, or PBMCs. Deeply sampled blood TCRbeta repertoires from subjects exposed to, actively infected with, or recovered from COVID-19 were included in the dataset. The repertoires were made available in a free public database intended to serve as a resource for research on the immune response to SARS-CoV-2. Samples came from the ongoing ImmuneRACE study (first 160 participants) plus 1,254 subjects from 6 global collaborators. Sample metadata almost always included a de-identified subject ID, COVID-19 status, age in years and sex. Where available, HLA class I and class II types were taken from metadata supplied by the sample provider and were not determined by assay-based typing. Summary of the overall study and its limitations: The amount of clinical and demographic metadata varied by source and participant and was provided uncurated.

Enrolling through a virtual design, the prospective study's participants ranged in age from roughly 18 to 90 years and lived across 20 to 25 United States geographic areas. To assign participants to cohorts, the prospective study relied on clinical history that participants themselves reported in a screening survey and a study questionnaire. Exposed participants had been in contact, within 2 weeks of entering the study, with a person who had a PCR-confirmed or clinician-diagnosed case of COVID-19. Mobile phlebotomists in the prospective study collected whole blood, serum and a nasopharyngeal or oropharyngeal swab from every participant. Over an approximately 2-month period, participants in the prospective study had the option of providing additional blood draws and questionnaires. Blood samples from the prospective study were shipped frozen or at room temperature prior to DNA extraction. TCRbeta CDR3 regions were amplified from genomic DNA by means of the immunoSEQ Assay, a bias-controlled multiplex PCR. In the authors' own workflow: Nucleated cell counts per sample were estimated from amplification of reference gene primers within the assay. Sequence reads were collapsed and filtered to measure the absolute abundance of every unique TCRbeta CDR3 rearrangement. For each sample, productive Simpson clonality was calculated by taking the square root of Simpson's diversity index across productive rearrangements. The table comes from immuneACCESS by way of TCRdb, which keeps in-frame sequences with V and J called. Part of the clones is missing from these tables; in studies checked, under half for an unresolved V gene and the rest for unknown reasons. The V and J calls and clone size are taken from that table; D and trimming were inferred from the DNA. This sample comprises 270,000 or so clones, about 91% of them detected only once. The ten top clones hold roughly 2.9% of the sample.

Its CDR3 holds 15 amino acids, cysteine through phenylalanine. Just the 45-base CDR3 DNA is kept, in frame starting at base 1. Between the V and J ends, shortened by 4 bases and 1 base respectively, the junction contains 11 bases. The CDR1 and CDR2 encoded by the germline V gene are LGHNA and YSLEER. In the case of this clone: The antigen it recognizes is unknown. The sample holds no much larger clone one base away, and base qualities are not on file.

The chain uses TRBV4-3 and TRBJ2-1, with no confident D gene call. Specimen: PBMCs or T cells enriched from blood (not recorded which). The sequence derives from a man aged 40-50 years who had been exposed to COVID-19. This receptor has the CDR3 CASSRYLESYNEQFF. The sequence in DNA is TGCGCCAGCAGCCGCTATCTGGAGTCCTACAATGAGCAGTTCTTC.